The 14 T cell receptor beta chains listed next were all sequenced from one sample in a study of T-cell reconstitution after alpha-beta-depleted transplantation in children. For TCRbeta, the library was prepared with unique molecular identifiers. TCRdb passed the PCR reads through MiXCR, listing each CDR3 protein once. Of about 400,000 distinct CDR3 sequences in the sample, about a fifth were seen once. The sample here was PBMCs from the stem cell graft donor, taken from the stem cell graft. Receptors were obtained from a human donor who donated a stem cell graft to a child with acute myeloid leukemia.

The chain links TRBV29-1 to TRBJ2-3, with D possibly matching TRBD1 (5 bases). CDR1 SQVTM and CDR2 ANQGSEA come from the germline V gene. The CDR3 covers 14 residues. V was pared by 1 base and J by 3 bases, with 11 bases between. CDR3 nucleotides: TGCAGCGTTGAAGCAGAACAGGAAACAGATACGCAGTATTTT. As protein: CSVEAEQETDTQYF.

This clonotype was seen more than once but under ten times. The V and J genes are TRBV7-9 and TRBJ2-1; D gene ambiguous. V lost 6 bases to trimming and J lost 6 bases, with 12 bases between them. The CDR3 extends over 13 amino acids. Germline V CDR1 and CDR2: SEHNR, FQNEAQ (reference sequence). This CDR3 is CASSPGGSNEQFF. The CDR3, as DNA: TGTGCCAGCAGTCCGGGCGGCAGCAATGAGCAGTTCTTC.

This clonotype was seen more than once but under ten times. CDR3 protein: CASSVTGGGEQYF. DNA of the CDR3: TGTGCCAGCAGTGTAACAGGGGGCGGGGAGCAGTACTTC. The V call is TRBV25-1, the J call TRBJ2-7; 9 bases fit TRBD1. The CDR3 loop spans 13 amino acids. CDR1 is MGHDK, CDR2 SYGVNS, per germline. Trimming at V came to 4 bases and at J to 7 bases, leaving 5 bases not matched to a gene.

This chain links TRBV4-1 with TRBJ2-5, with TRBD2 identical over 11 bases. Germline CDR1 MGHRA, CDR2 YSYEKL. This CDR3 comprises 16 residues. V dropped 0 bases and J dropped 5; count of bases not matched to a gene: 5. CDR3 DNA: TGCGCCAGCAGCCAAGAGTTAGCGGGAGGGTGGGAGACCCAGTACTTC. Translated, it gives CASSQELAGGWETQYF.

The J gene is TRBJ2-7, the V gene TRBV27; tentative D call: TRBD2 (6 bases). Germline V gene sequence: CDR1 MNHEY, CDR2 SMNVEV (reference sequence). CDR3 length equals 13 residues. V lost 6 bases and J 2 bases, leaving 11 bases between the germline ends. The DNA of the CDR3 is TGTGCCAGCAGGGAGCGGGCAGCCTACGAGCAGTACTTC. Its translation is CASRERAAYEQYF.

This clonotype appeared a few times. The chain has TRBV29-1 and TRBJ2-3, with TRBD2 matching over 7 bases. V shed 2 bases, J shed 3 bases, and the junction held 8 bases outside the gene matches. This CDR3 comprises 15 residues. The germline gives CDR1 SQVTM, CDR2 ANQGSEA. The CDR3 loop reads CSVERAGVGTDTQYF. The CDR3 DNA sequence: TGCAGCGTTGAAAGGGCGGGAGTTGGGACAGATACGCAGTATTTT.

As DNA, the CDR3 is TGCAGCGCTAGGGGACAAGGATTACCCACAACTAATGAAAAACTGTTTTTT. Residues: CSARGQGLPTTNEKLFF. This chain uses TRBV29-1 with TRBJ1-4; the D gene is possibly TRBD1 (6 bases). The CDR3 has 17 amino acids. Germline-derived CDR1 and CDR2 are SQVTM and ANQGSEA. V was clipped by 7 bases and J by 0 bases, with 21 bases between them. Based on the CDR3 plus reference TRBV29-1 and TRBJ1-4, the full variable domain is SAVISQKPSRDICQRGTSLTIQCQVDSQVTMMFWYRQQPGQSLTLIATANQGSEATYESGFVIDKFPISRPNLTFSTLTVSNMSPEDSSIYLCSARGQGLPTTNEKLFFGSGTQLSVL.

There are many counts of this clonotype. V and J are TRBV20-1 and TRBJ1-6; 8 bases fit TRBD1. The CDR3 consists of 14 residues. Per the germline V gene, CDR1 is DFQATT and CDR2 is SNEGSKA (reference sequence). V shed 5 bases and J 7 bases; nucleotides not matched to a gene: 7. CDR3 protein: CSAPRQGSNSPLHF. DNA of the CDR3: TGCAGTGCTCCCAGACAGGGGTCCAATTCACCCCTCCACTTT.

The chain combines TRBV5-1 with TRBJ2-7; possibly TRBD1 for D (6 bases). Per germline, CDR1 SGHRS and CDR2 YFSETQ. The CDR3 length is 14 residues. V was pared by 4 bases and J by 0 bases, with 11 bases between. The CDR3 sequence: CASSPRQASYEQYF. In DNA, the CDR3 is TGCGCCAGCAGCCCCCGACAGGCCTCCTACGAGCAGTACTTC.

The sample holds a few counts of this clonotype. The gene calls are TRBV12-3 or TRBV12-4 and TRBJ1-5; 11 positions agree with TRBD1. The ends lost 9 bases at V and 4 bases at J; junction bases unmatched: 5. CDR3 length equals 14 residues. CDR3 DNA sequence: TGTGCCAGTGGACAGGGGGCGAGGAATCAGCCCCAGCATTTT. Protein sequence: CASGQGARNQPQHF.

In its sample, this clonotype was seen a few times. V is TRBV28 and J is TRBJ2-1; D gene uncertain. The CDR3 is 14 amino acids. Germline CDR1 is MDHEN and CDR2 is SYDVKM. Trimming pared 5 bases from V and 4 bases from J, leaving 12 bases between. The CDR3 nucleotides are TGTGCCAGCAGTCTACCACCCGAATACAATGAGCAGTTCTTC. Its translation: CASSLPPEYNEQFF.

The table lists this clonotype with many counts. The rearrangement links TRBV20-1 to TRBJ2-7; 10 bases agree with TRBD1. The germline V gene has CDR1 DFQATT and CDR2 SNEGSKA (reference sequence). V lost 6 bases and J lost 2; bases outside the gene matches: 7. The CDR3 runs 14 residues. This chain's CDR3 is CSAQWDRGTYEQYF. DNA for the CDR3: TGCAGTGCCCAGTGGGACAGGGGTACCTACGAGCAGTACTTC.

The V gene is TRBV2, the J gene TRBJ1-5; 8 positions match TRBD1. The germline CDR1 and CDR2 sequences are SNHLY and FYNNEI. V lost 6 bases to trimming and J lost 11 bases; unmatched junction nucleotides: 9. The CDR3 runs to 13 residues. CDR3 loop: CASSGDRHVAQHF. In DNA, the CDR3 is TGTGCCAGCAGCGGGGACAGGCACGTGGCCCAGCATTTT.

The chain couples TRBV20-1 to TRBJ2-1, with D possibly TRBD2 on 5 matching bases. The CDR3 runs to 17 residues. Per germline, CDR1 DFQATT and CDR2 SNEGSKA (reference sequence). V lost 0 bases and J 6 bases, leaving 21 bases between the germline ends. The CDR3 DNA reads TGCAGTGCTAGAGATAGATTAGTAGCGAAATGGGGCAATGAGCAGTTCTTC. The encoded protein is CSARDRLVAKWGNEQFF.